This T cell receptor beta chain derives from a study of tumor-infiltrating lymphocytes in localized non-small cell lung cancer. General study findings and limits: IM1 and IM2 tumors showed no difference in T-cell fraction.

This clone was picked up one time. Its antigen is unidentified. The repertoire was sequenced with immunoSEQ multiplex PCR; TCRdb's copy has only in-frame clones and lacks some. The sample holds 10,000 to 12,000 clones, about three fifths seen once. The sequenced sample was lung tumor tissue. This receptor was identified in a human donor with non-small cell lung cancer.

CDR3 in amino acids: CATGDSYSGYTF. The CDR3 DNA sequence: TGTGCCACGGGGGACAGTTATTCTGGCTACACCTTC. The chain recombines TRBV5-4 with TRBJ1-2; 7 positions agree with TRBD1. The CDR3 totals 12 residues. V lost 9 bases to trimming and J lost 7 bases; unmatched junction nucleotides: 9. Germline-derived CDR1 and CDR2 are SGHNT and YYREEE (reference sequence).